Included here is one T cell receptor beta chain sequence, with context. Its antigen is still unknown. A single base separates this from a much larger clone, so it may be a read error. The sample comes from a study of Graves' ophthalmopathy and Graves' hyperthyroidism. Notes on the study in general: Ophthalmopathy progression was predicted by the model at roughly 69% sensitivity and less than 75% specificity. Also, most clonotypes expanded in the thyroid above 0.001 frequency appeared in blood.

V dropped 5 bases and J dropped 3; count of bases not matched to a gene: 11. The CDR3 spans 17 residues. CDR1 ENHRY and CDR2 SYGVKD come from the germline V gene. RNA transcripts were the template, and TCR beta CDR3 regions were amplified from them. The library came from an HTBI-primed first-round RT-PCR and a second-round multiplex PCR. TCRdb passed the multiplex PCR reads through MiXCR, listing each CDR3 protein once. The sample contains around 660,000 distinct CDR3 sequences, about 40% of which appear only once. This chain joins TRBV10-3 and TRBJ2-7, with 12 bases lining up with TRBD1. Material: peripheral blood. The clonotype was recovered from an adult man with Graves' ophthalmopathy. Here the CDR3 reads CAISPDAGQGAHYEQYF. CDR3 DNA: TGTGCCATCAGTCCTGATGCGGGACAGGGGGCTCACTACGAGCAGTACTTC.